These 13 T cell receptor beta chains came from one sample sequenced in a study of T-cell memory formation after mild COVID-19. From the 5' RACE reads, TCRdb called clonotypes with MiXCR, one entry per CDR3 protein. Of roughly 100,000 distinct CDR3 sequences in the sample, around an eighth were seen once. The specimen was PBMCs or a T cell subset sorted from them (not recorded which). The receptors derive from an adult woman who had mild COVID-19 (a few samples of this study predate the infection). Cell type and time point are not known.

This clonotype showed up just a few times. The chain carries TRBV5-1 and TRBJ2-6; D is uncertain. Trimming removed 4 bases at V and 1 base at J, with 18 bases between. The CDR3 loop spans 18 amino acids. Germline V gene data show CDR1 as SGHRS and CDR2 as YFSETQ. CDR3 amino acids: CASSLDPLHGSGANVLTF. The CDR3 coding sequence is TGCGCCAGCAGCCTCGACCCCCTCCATGGATCTGGGGCCAACGTCCTGACTTTC.

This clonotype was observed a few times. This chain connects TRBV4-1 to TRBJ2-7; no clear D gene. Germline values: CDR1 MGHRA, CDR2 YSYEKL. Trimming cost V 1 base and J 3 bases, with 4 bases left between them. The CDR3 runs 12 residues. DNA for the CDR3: TGCGCCAGCAGCCAAGGTTACTACGAGCAGTACTTC. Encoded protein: CASSQGYYEQYF.

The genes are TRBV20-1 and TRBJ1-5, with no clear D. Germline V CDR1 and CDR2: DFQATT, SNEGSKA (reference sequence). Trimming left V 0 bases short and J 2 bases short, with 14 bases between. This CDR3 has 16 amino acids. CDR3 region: CSARDLKGGGNQPQHF. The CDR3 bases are TGCAGTGCTAGAGATCTGAAGGGCGGCGGCAATCAGCCCCAGCATTTT.

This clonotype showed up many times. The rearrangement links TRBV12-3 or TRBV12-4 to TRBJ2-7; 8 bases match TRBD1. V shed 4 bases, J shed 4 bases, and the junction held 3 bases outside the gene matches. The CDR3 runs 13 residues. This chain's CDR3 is CASSWQGAYEQYF. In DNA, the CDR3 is TGTGCCAGCAGTTGGCAGGGGGCGTACGAGCAGTACTTC.

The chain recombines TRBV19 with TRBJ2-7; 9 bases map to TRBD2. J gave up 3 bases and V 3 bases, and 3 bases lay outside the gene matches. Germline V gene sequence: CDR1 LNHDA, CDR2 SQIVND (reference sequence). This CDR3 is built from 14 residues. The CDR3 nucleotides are TGTGCCAGTAGTATCTCTAGCGGGGTCTACGAGCAGTACTTC. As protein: CASSISSGVYEQYF. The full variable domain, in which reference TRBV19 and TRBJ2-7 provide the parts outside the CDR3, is DGGITQSPKYLFRKEGQNVTLSCEQNLNHDAMYWYRQDPGQGLRLIYYSQIVNDFQKGDIAEGYSVSREKKESFPLTVTSAQKNPTAFYLCASSISSGVYEQYFGPGTRLTVT.

CDR3 DNA: TGCGCCAGCGGATTAGGCACTGAAGCTTTCTTT. Amino acid sequence: CASGLGTEAFF. V usage is TRBV4-1 and J usage is TRBJ1-1; D ambiguous. Germline CDR1 and CDR2: MGHRA and YSYEKL. V lost 8 bases to trimming and J lost 4 bases, with 8 bases between them. CDR3 length equals 11 residues.

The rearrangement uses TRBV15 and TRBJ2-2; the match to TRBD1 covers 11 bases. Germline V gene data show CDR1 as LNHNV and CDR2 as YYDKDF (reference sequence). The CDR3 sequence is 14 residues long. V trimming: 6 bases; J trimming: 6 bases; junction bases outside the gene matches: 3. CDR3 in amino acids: CATRGQGEAGELFF. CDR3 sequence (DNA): TGTGCCACCAGGGGACAGGGGGAGGCCGGGGAGCTGTTTTTT.

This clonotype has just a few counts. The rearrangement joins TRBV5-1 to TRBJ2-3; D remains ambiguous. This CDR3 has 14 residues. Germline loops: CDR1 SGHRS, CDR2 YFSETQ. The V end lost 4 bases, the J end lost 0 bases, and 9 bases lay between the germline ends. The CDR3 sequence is CASSPKLSTDTQYF. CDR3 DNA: TGCGCCAGCAGCCCCAAATTGAGCACAGATACGCAGTATTTT. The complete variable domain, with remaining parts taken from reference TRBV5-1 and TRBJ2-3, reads KAGVTQTPRYLIKTRGQQVTLSCSPISGHRSVSWYQQTPGQGLQFLFEYFSETQRNKGNFPGRFSGRQFSNSRSEMNVSTLELGDSALYLCASSPKLSTDTQYFGPGTRLTVL.

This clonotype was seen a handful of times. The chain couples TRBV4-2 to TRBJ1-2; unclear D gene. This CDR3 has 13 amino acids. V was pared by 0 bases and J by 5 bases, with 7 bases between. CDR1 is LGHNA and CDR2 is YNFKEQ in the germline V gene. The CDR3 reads CASSQEEHYGYTF. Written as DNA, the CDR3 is TGTGCCAGCAGCCAAGAGGAACATTATGGCTACACCTTC.

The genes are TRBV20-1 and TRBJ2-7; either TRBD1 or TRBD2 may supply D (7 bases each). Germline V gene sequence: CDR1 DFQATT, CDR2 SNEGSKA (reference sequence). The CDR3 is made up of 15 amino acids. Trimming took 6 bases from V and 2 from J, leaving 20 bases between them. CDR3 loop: CSALTGFGLAYEQYF. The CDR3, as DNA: TGCAGTGCCCTGACAGGGTTCGGACTAGCCTACGAGCAGTACTTC.

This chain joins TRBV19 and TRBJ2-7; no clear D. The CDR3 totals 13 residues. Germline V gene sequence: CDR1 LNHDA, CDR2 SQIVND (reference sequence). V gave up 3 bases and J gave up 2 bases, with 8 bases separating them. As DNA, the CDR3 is TGTGCCAGTAGTATGGCTCAGACCTACGAGCAGTACTTC. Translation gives CASSMAQTYEQYF. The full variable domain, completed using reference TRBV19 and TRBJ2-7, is DGGITQSPKYLFRKEGQNVTLSCEQNLNHDAMYWYRQDPGQGLRLIYYSQIVNDFQKGDIAEGYSVSREKKESFPLTVTSAQKNPTAFYLCASSMAQTYEQYFGPGTRLTVT.

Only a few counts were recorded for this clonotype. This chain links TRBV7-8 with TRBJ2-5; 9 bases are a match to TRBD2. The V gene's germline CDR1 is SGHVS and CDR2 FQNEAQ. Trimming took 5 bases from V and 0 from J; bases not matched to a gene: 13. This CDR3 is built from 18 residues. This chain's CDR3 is CASSRPVAGDRNQETQYF. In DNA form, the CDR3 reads TGTGCCAGCAGCCGACCCGTAGCGGGAGACAGGAACCAAGAGACCCAGTACTTC.

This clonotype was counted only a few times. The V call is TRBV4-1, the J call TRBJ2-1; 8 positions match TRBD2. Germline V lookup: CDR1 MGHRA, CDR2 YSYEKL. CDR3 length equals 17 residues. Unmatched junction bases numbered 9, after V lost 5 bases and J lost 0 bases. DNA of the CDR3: TGCGCCAGCAGCTTCAGACTAGCGCCCAGCTCCTACAATGAGCAGTTCTTC. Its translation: CASSFRLAPSSYNEQFF.